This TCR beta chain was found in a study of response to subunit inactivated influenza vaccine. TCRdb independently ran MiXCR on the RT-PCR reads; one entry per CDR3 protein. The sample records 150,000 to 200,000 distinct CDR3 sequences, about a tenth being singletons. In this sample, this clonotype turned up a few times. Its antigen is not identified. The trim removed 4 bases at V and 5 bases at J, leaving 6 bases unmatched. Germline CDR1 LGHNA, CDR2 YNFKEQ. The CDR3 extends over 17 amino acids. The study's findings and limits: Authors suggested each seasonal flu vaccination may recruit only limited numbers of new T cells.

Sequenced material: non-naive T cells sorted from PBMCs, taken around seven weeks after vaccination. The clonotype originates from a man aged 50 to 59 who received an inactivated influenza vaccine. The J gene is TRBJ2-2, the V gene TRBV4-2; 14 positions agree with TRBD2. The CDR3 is CASSLGTSGSGTGELFF. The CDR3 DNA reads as TGTGCCAGCAGCCTCGGGACTAGCGGGAGCGGGACCGGGGAGCTGTTTTTT.